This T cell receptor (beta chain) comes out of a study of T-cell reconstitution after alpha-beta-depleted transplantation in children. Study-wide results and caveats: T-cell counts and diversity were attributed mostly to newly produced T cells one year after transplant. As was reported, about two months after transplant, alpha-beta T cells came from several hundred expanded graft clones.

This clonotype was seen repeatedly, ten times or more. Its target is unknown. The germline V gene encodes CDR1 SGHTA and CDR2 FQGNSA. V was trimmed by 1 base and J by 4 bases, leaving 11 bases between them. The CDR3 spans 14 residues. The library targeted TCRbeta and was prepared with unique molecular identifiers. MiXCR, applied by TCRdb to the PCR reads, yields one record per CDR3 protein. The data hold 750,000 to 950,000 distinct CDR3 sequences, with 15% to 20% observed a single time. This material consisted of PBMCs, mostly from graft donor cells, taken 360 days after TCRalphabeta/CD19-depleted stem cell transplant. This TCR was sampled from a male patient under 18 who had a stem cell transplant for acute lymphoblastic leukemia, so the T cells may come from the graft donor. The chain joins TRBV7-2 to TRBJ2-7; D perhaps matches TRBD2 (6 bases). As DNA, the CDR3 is TGTGCCAGCAGCTTAGTTGGGACTTATTACGAGCAGTACTTC. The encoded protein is CASSLVGTYYEQYF.